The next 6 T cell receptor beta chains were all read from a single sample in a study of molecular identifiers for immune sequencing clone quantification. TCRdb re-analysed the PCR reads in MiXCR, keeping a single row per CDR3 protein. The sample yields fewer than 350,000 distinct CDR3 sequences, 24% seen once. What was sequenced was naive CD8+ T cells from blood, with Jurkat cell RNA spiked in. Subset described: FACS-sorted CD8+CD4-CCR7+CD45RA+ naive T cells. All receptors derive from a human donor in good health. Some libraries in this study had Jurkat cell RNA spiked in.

For the CDR3, the DNA is TGTGCCACCCGAAGAGAAGGGCCGGCAGATACGCAGTATTTT. Protein: CATRREGPADTQYF. J is TRBJ2-3 and V is TRBV25-1, with D unclear. The CDR3 has 14 amino acids. CDR1 is MGHDK and CDR2 is SYGVNS in the germline V gene. The V gene lost 10 bases and the J gene lost 4 bases, with 18 bases spanning the gap. Using reference TRBV25-1 and TRBJ2-3 for the parts outside the CDR3, the full variable domain is EADIYQTPRYLVIGTGKKITLECSQTMGHDKMYWYQQDPGMELHLIHYSYGVNSTEKGDLSSESTVSRIRTEHFPLTLESARPSHTSQYLCATRREGPADTQYFGPGTRLTVL.

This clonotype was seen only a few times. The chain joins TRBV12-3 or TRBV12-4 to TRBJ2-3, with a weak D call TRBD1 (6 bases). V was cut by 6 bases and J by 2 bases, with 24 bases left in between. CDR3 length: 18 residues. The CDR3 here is CASSISPGHDIVTDTQYF. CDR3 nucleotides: TGTGCCAGCAGCATTAGTCCGGGACACGATATCGTCACAGATACGCAGTATTTT.

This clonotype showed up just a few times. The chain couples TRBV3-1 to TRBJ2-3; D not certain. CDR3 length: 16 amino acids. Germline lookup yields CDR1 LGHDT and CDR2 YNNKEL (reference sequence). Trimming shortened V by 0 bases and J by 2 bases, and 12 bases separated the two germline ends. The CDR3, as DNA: TGTGCCAGCAGCCAAGATTGGGCACATTTCACAGATACGCAGTATTTT. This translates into CASSQDWAHFTDTQYF.

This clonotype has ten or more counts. DNA of the CDR3: TGTGCCAGCAGTTTATCCGGGACTCTGGGTGTAGATACGCAGTATTTT. As protein: CASSLSGTLGVDTQYF. The chain employs TRBV28 and TRBJ2-3; D is perhaps TRBD2 (6 bases). In germline, CDR1 is MDHEN, CDR2 SYDVKM. Trimming took off 1 base at V and 5 bases at J, with 16 bases between the two ends. The CDR3 is made up of 16 amino acids. Variable domain in full (rest from reference TRBV28 and TRBJ2-3): DVKVTQSSRYLVKRTGEKVFLECVQDMDHENMFWYRQDPGLGLRLIYFSYDVKMKEKGDIPEGYSVSREKKERFSLILESASTNQTSMYLCASSLSGTLGVDTQYFGPGTRLTVL.

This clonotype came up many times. CDR3 sequence (DNA): TGTGCCAGCAGCCAAGTCGGGACACCGAACACTGAAGCTTTCTTT. Translated, it gives CASSQVGTPNTEAFF. V is TRBV14 and J is TRBJ1-1, with D tentatively TRBD1 (6 bases). Germline loops: CDR1 SGHDN, CDR2 FVKESK. The CDR3 sequence is 15 residues long. V was shortened by 1 base and J by 1 base, with 10 bases between the two germline ends. Complete variable domain (other parts from reference TRBV14 and TRBJ1-1): EAGVTQFPSHSVIEKGQTVTLRCDPISGHDNLYWYRRVMGKEIKFLLHFVKESKQDESGMPNNRFLAERTGGTYSTLKVQPAELEDSGVYFCASSQVGTPNTEAFFGQGTRLTVV.

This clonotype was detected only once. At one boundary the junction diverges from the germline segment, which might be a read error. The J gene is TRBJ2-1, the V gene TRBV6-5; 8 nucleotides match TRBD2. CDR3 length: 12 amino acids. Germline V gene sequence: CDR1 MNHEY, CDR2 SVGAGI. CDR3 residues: CAKRGGGVERFF. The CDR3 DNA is TGTGCTAAACGGGGGGGTGGTGTTGAGCGGTTCTTC.